The 30 T cell receptor beta chains listed next were all sequenced from one sample in a study of blood T cell repertoires in COVID-19. Method: immunoSEQ multiplex PCR; TCRdb's copy keeps in-frame clones and lacks some. Of around 140,000 clones listed, roughly 90% were seen once; the top ten hold roughly 2.2%. The sequencing sample was made of peripheral blood. The receptor set was obtained from an older man with active COVID-19.

The chain has TRBV28 and TRBJ1-1; 7 bases align to TRBD1. CDR3 length: 15 residues. CDR1 and CDR2 (germline): MDHEN, SYDVKM. J lost 1 base, V lost 5 bases, and 7 bases had no gene match. The CDR3 region is CASSPPTGRNTEAFF. As DNA, the CDR3 is TGTGCCAGCAGTCCTCCGACAGGGAGGAACACTGAAGCTTTCTTT.

This sequence joins TRBV2 and TRBJ2-1; 14 nucleotides align to TRBD2. The CDR3 totals 15 residues. The V and J ends lost 6 bases and 8 bases, in that order; junction bases with no gene match: 6. In germline, CDR1 is SNHLY, CDR2 FYNNEI. CDR3 DNA sequence: TGTGCCAGCAGGACCGGGACTAGCGGGAGTGATGAGCAGTTCTTC. It translates to CASRTGTSGSDEQFF. Variable domain in full (rest from reference TRBV2 and TRBJ2-1): EPEVTQTPSHQVTQMGQEVILRCVPISNHLYFYWYRQILGQKVEFLVSFYNNEISEKSEIFDDQFSVERPDGSNFTLKIRSTKLEDSAMYFCASRTGTSGSDEQFFGPGTRLTVL.

About this clone: The junction shows a germline mismatch at one end, possibly a read error. CDR3: CASTTGRIQIF. CDR3 coding DNA: TGTGCCAGTACCACAGGACGGATCCAGATTTTT. The V and J genes are TRBV19 and TRBJ1-5, with a possible D match to TRBD1 (5 bases). Germline V CDR1 and CDR2: LNHDA, SQIVND (reference sequence). The CDR3 has 11 residues.

The V call is TRBV11-2, the J call TRBJ1-1; 8 bases are shared with TRBD1. The junction had 13 bases not matched to a gene; V was cut back by 4 bases and J by 0 bases. The CDR3 has 18 residues. From germline, CDR1 is SGHAT and CDR2 FQNNGV. CDR3 coding DNA: TGTGCCAGCAGCTCTCTATTCGGTCGGACAGGGCTGAACACTGAAGCTTTCTTT. This encodes CASSSLFGRTGLNTEAFF.

In its sample, this clone was seen once. V is TRBV6-5 and J is TRBJ1-3; no definite D call. This CDR3 is 13 amino acids long. Deletions cut 6 bases from V and 4 bases from J, with 10 bases between. From germline, CDR1 is MNHEY and CDR2 SVGAGI. Here the CDR3 reads CASRGAAGNTIYF. In nucleotides, the CDR3 is TGTGCCAGCAGGGGAGCGGCCGGAAACACCATATATTTT.

This clone was recorded only once. This chain links TRBV6-5 with TRBJ2-7, with D unclear. V was cut by 4 bases and J by 2 bases, with 12 bases left in between. From germline, CDR1 is MNHEY and CDR2 SVGAGI. The CDR3 covers 14 residues. The CDR3 loop reads CASSSPAPPYEQYF. DNA for the CDR3: TGTGCCAGCAGTTCCCCAGCGCCCCCCTACGAGCAGTACTTC.

The V call is TRBV5-1, the J call TRBJ1-2, with 9 positions matching TRBD1. V lost 3 bases, J lost 4 bases, and 13 bases stayed unmatched. Germline CDR1 SGHRS, CDR2 YFSETQ. This CDR3 has 17 amino acids. This chain's CDR3 is CASSSLLRDRDLYGYTF. CDR3 nucleotide sequence: TGCGCCAGCAGCTCACTTCTCCGGGACAGGGACCTCTATGGCTACACCTTC.

The J gene is TRBJ1-2, the V gene TRBV3-1 (or the pseudogene TRBV3-2); TRBD1 aligns across 11 bases. Per germline, CDR1 LGHDT and CDR2 YNNKEL (reference sequence). V lost 1 base, J lost 5 bases, and 9 bases stayed unmatched. The CDR3 has 17 amino acids. The CDR3 coding sequence is TGTGCCAGCAGCCAAGTCCCTGGACAGGGGGCCCGATATGGCTACACCTTC. Its translation: CASSQVPGQGARYGYTF.

The chain joins TRBV27 to TRBJ1-5, with 10 positions matching TRBD1. The CDR3 covers 14 residues. The germline V gene encodes CDR1 MNHEY and CDR2 SMNVEV (reference sequence). V was clipped by 5 bases and J by 13 bases; unmatched bases: 11. CDR3 loop: CASSPGTGVTQQHF. The CDR3 nucleotides read TGTGCCAGCAGTCCAGGGACAGGGGTCACCCAACAGCATTTT.

This clone was observed a few times. V is TRBV9 and J is TRBJ2-5; TRBD2 matches 13 bases. The V gene's germline CDR1 is SGDLS and CDR2 YYNGEE. Losses at the gene ends were 2 bases for V and 6 bases for J; bases not matched to a gene: 7. This CDR3 has 16 residues. CDR3 DNA sequence: TGTGCCAGCAGCGTGGGGGAGGGGACTAGCGGGAAGACCCAGTACTTC. It translates to CASSVGEGTSGKTQYF.

This chain connects TRBV30 to TRBJ2-2; maybe TRBD2 (7 bases). This CDR3 has 14 residues. V was trimmed by 5 bases and J by 6 bases, leaving 16 bases between them. CDR1 is GTSNPN, CDR2 SVGIG, per germline (reference sequence). This CDR3 is CAWLGRGGPGELFF. Here the CDR3 DNA reads TGTGCCTGGCTGGGAAGGGGGGGTCCCGGGGAGCTGTTTTTT. The whole variable domain, remainder taken from reference TRBV30 and TRBJ2-2, is SQTIHQWPATLVQPVGSPLSLECTVEGTSNPNLYWYRQAAGRGLQLLFYSVGIGQISSEVPQNLSASRPQDRQFILSSKKLLLSDSGFYLCAWLGRGGPGELFFGEGSRLTVL.

This chain connects TRBV2 to TRBJ2-2; a possible D gene is TRBD2 (5 bases). V lost 3 bases and J 6 bases, leaving 8 bases between the germline ends. Germline V CDR1 and CDR2: SNHLY, FYNNEI. The CDR3 has 13 residues. The CDR3 loop is CASSDRDAGELFF. The CDR3 nucleotides are TGTGCCAGCAGTGATCGGGATGCCGGGGAGCTGTTTTTT.

V is TRBV6-5 and J is TRBJ2-3; D is perhaps TRBD2 (6 bases). V was clipped by 2 bases and J by 6 bases, with 18 bases between them. This CDR3 has 16 amino acids. Germline V lookup: CDR1 MNHEY, CDR2 SVGAGI. This chain's CDR3 is CASSYEGLPGPDTQYF. In DNA, the CDR3 is TGTGCCAGCAGTTACGAGGGACTCCCAGGGCCGGATACGCAGTATTTT.

V is TRBV7-9 and J is TRBJ1-2; TRBD1 matches 7 bases. The length of the CDR3 is 15 residues. The junction had 5 bases not matched to a gene; V was cut back by 3 bases and J by 1 base. Germline V gene sequence: CDR1 SEHNR, CDR2 FQNEAQ (reference sequence). Here the CDR3 reads CASSLEGAVNYGYTF. The CDR3, as DNA: TGTGCCAGCAGCTTGGAGGGGGCGGTTAACTATGGCTACACCTTC.

This chain joins TRBV7-9 and TRBJ2-5; D is unclear. The V and J ends lost 5 bases and 4 bases respectively, with 11 bases between them. This CDR3 has 13 amino acids. Germline lookup yields CDR1 SEHNR and CDR2 FQNEAQ (reference sequence). The CDR3 reads CASSPRLGETQYF. CDR3 DNA sequence: TGTGCCAGCAGCCCTCGTCTAGGAGAGACCCAGTACTTC.

This clone was counted a few times. The CDR3 loop is CASSSRTGNTGELFF. The CDR3 bases are TGTGCCAGCAGTTCCCGGACAGGGAACACCGGGGAGCTGTTTTTT. The V call is TRBV5-4, the J call TRBJ2-2, with 7 bases fitting TRBD1. V gave up 5 bases and J gave up 1 base; unmatched junction bases: 5. Germline assignment: CDR1 SGHNT and CDR2 YYREEE (reference sequence). This CDR3 comprises 15 residues.

Only a few counts were recorded for this clone. The chain combines TRBV4-1 with TRBJ1-5; D gene uncertain. V lost 1 base, J lost 0 bases, and 7 bases lay in between. The V gene's germline CDR1 is MGHRA and CDR2 YSYEKL. This CDR3 is built from 15 residues. The CDR3 reads CASSQGANSNQPQHF. CDR3 nucleotide sequence: TGCGCCAGCAGCCAAGGGGCAAATAGCAATCAGCCCCAGCATTTT.

This clone was recorded only once. The chain uses TRBV5-5 and TRBJ1-5; D is uncertain. Germline V gives CDR1 SGHKS, CDR2 YYEKEE (reference sequence). The CDR3 is made up of 15 amino acids. V lost 2 bases and J lost 1, with 10 bases in between. The CDR3 sequence: CASSFQIQSNQPQHF. CDR3 coding DNA: TGTGCCAGCAGCTTCCAAATACAAAGCAATCAGCCCCAGCATTTT.

The chain combines TRBV19 with TRBJ2-7; D is possibly TRBD2 (5 bases). V lost 4 bases to trimming and J lost 2 bases, with 9 bases between them. Germline V CDR1 and CDR2: LNHDA, SQIVND (reference sequence). The CDR3 is 13 amino acids. DNA of the CDR3: TGTGCCAGTAGTACCGGACTCGCCTACGAGCAGTACTTC. Amino acids: CASSTGLAYEQYF. The full variable domain, rest sourced from reference TRBV19 and TRBJ2-7, is DGGITQSPKYLFRKEGQNVTLSCEQNLNHDAMYWYRQDPGQGLRLIYYSQIVNDFQKGDIAEGYSVSREKKESFPLTVTSAQKNPTAFYLCASSTGLAYEQYFGPGTRLTVT.

This chain joins TRBV9 and TRBJ2-3; D is unresolved. Trimming cost V 3 bases and J 2 bases, with 13 bases left between them. CDR1 and CDR2 from the germline V gene are SGDLS and YYNGEE. The CDR3 consists of 15 residues. DNA for the CDR3: TGTGCCAGCAGCGCGACTCCAGCCACCACAGATACGCAGTATTTT. Translation: CASSATPATTDTQYF.

This clone showed up just a few times. J is TRBJ2-7 and V is TRBV2; D is ambiguous. With 1 base removed from V and 4 bases from J, the gap between germline ends came to 5 bases. The CDR3 spans 12 residues. The germline V gene encodes CDR1 SNHLY and CDR2 FYNNEI. CDR3 nucleotide sequence: TGTGCCAGCAGTGAAGAGGAGTACGAGCAGTACTTC. Translated, it gives CASSEEEYEQYF.

The chain recombines TRBV5-1 with TRBJ2-5; D is uncertain. The CDR3 totals 14 residues. The V end lost 3 bases, the J end lost 4 bases, and 13 bases lay between the germline ends. CDR1 and CDR2 from the germline V gene are SGHRS and YFSETQ. The CDR3 is CASSSTEPRETQYF. As DNA, the CDR3 is TGCGCCAGCAGCTCCACGGAGCCGAGAGAGACCCAGTACTTC.

About this clone itself: Relative to the germline gene, one junction end is altered; a read error may explain this. The rearrangement uses TRBV12-5 and TRBJ2-3, with D possibly being TRBD2 (8 bases). The CDR3 has 17 residues. CDR1 LGHNT and CDR2 FRNRAP come from the germline V gene. This CDR3 reads CPTPQVTGEGGRPIQYF. CDR3 in DNA: TGCCCCACCCCCCAAGTCACAGGGGAAGGCGGGAGGCCCATCCAGTATTTT.

To note about this clone: The same CDR3 is also encoded by other DNA sequences in this sample. The chain has TRBV28 and TRBJ2-5; 8 bases match TRBD1. Germline V CDR1 and CDR2: MDHEN, SYDVKM. Trimming removed 7 bases from V and 5 bases from J; junction bases left unmatched: 6. The CDR3 extends over 13 amino acids. The CDR3 DNA reads TGTGCCAGCACCCAAGGACAGGGTGAGACCCAGTACTTC. Its translation: CASTQGQGETQYF. Supplemented by reference TRBV28 and TRBJ2-5, the full variable domain reads DVKVTQSSRYLVKRTGEKVFLECVQDMDHENMFWYRQDPGLGLRLIYFSYDVKMKEKGDIPEGYSVSREKKERFSLILESASTNQTSMYLCASTQGQGETQYFGPGTRLLVL.

V is TRBV19 and J is TRBJ1-5; D is uncertain. V dropped 5 bases and J dropped 0 bases, with 17 bases sitting between them. Germline V gene data show CDR1 as LNHDA and CDR2 as SQIVND (reference sequence). This CDR3 comprises 17 residues. The CDR3 here is CASSARTQAISNQPQHF. The CDR3 DNA is TGTGCCAGTAGTGCCCGAACCCAGGCCATTAGCAATCAGCCCCAGCATTTT.

This clone showed up many times. V and J are TRBV7-9 and TRBJ1-6, with no clear D. CDR1 is SEHNR and CDR2 is FQNEAQ in the germline V gene (reference sequence). The CDR3 loop spans 14 amino acids. The ends were cut back, 1 base at V and 6 bases at J, with 7 bases in the middle. As DNA, the CDR3 is TGTGCCAGCAGCTTAGTGGCGGGTAATTCACCCCTCCACTTT. Amino acids: CASSLVAGNSPLHF.

The rearrangement uses TRBV28 and TRBJ1-1; D possibly corresponds to TRBD1 (5 bases). This CDR3 spans 12 amino acids. V gave up 6 bases and J gave up 11 bases, with 16 bases separating them. Germline-derived CDR1 and CDR2 are MDHEN and SYDVKM. The CDR3 bases are TGTGCCAGCAGCTCGACAGCCTCCAGGGCTTTCTTT. It codes for CASSSTASRAFF. The full variable domain, with the rest looked up from reference TRBV28 and TRBJ1-1, is DVKVTQSSRYLVKRTGEKVFLECVQDMDHENMFWYRQDPGLGLRLIYFSYDVKMKEKGDIPEGYSVSREKKERFSLILESASTNQTSMYLCASSSTASRAFFGQGTRLTVV.

This chain connects TRBV11-2 to TRBJ1-2; 9 bases map to TRBD1. CDR1 SGHAT and CDR2 FQNNGV come from the germline V gene. Losses at the gene ends were 5 bases for V and 6 bases for J; bases not matched to a gene: 4. The CDR3 extends over 13 amino acids. CDR3 amino acids: CASSPGQGHGYTF. The DNA of the CDR3 is TGTGCCAGCAGCCCGGGACAGGGCCATGGCTACACCTTC.

V is TRBV6-5 and J is TRBJ1-1; 9 positions agree with TRBD1. The J segment lost 3 bases and the V segment lost 11 bases, leaving 13 bases of the junction unmatched. The CDR3 runs to 15 residues. From germline, CDR1 is MNHEY and CDR2 SVGAGI. CDR3 coding DNA: TGTGCCGGTCTGGACAGGGGAAAAGGGGACACTGAAGCTTTCTTT. It yields the protein CAGLDRGKGDTEAFF.

The chain combines TRBV7-9 with TRBJ1-1, with a weak D call TRBD1 (5 bases). CDR3 length: 16 amino acids. The germline V gene has CDR1 SEHNR and CDR2 FQNEAQ (reference sequence). Trimming removed 0 bases from V and 1 base from J, with 12 bases in between. The CDR3 DNA is TGTGCCAGCAGCTTAGCCCAGGGTAGGAGGAACACTGAAGCTTTCTTT. Its translation is CASSLAQGRRNTEAFF.